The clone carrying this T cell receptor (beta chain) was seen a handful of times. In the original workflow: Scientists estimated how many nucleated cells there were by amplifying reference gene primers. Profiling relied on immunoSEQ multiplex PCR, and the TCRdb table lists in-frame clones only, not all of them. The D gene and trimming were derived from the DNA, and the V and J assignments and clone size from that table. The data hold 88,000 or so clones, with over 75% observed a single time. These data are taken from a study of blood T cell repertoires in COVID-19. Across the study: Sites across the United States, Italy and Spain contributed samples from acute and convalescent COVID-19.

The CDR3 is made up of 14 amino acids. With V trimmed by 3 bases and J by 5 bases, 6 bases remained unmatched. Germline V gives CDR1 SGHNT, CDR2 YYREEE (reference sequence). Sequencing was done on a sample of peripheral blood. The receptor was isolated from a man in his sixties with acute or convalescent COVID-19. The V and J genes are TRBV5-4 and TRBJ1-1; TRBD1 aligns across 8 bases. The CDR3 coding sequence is TGTGCCAGCAGCTACCAGGGGGCACGAACTGAAGCTTTCTTT. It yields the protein CASSYQGARTEAFF.